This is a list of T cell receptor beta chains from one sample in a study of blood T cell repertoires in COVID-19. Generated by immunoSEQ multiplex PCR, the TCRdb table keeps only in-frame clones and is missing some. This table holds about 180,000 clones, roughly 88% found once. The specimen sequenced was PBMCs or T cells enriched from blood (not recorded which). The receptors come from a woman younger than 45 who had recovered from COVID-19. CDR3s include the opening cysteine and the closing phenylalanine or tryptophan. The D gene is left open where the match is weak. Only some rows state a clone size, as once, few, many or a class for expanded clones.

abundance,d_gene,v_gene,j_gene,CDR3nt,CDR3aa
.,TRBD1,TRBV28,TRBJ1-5,TGTGCCAGCAGTCGCCCGTCGACAGGGAAAGATCAGCCCCAGCATTTT,CASSRPSTGKDQPQHF
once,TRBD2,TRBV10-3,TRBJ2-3,TGTGCCATCACCGTATCCGGGACTAGCGGGAGAGATACGCAGTATTTT,CAITVSGTSGRDTQYF
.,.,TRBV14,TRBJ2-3,TGTGCCAGCAGCGAGGAGAAATATTCCGGGACATCTAGCACAGATACGCAGTATTTT,CASSEEKYSGTSSTDTQYF
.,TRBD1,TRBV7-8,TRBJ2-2,TGTGCCAGCAGCTTAGGTTATGACAGGGTACTGTCCGGGGAGCTGTTTTTT,CASSLGYDRVLSGELFF
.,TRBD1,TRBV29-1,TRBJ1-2,TGCAGCGTTGATGGTGGGACAGGGAAGGACTATGGCTACACCTTC,CSVDGGTGKDYGYTF
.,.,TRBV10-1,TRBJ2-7,TGCGCCAGCAGCCCCCAGGAGGGGACCTACGAGCAGTACTTC,CASSPQEGTYEQYF
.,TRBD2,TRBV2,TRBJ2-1,TGTGCCAGCAGTGCCGGACTAGCGAGGTCCTACAATGAGCAGTTCTTC,CASSAGLARSYNEQFF
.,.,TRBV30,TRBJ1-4,TGTGCCTGGGGAGACGGCGCGGTTGAAAAACTGTTTTTT,CAWGDGAVEKLFF
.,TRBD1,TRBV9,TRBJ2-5,TGTGCCAGCAGCGATTGGGACAGAGAAGAGACCCAGTACTTC,CASSDWDREETQYF
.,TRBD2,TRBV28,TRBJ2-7,TGTGCCAGCAGTTGGAGGACTAGCGGGTACGAGCAGTACTTC,CASSWRTSGYEQYF
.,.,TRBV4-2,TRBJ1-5,TGTGCCAGCAGCCAAGAGGAAGTGGGGGCCCGCCAGCCCCAGCATTTT,CASSQEEVGARQPQHF
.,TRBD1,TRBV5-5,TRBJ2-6,TGTGCCAGCAGCTTGGGCACAGGGGTTGGTGGGGCCAACGTCCTGACTTTC,CASSLGTGVGGANVLTF
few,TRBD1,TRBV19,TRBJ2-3,TGTGCCAGTAGTAGAGGAGAACAGGGGACGCAGTATTTT,CASSRGEQGTQYF
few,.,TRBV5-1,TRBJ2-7,TGCGCCAGCAGCTTATCCCCTTCGTATTACGAGCAGTACTTC,CASSLSPSYYEQYF
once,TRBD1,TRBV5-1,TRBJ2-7,TGCGCCAGCAGTCCTGACAGGGGGCGCCGTCTAGCGGACTACGAGCAGTACTTC,CASSPDRGRRLADYEQYF
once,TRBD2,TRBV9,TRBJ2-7,TGTGCCAGCAGCGTAGGGGAGGGAGAGCAGTACTTC,CASSVGEGEQYF
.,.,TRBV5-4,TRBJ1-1,TGTGCCAGCAGCTTCTATACAGTTGACACTGAAGCTTTCTTT,CASSFYTVDTEAFF
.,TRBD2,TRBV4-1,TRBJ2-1,TGCGCCAGCAGCCAAGAAACTAGCGGTCCCTACAATGAGCAGTTCTTC,CASSQETSGPYNEQFF
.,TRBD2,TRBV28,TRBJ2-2,TGTGCCAGCACCTTACTAGCGGGGGGCACCGGGGAGCTGTTTTTT,CASTLLAGGTGELFF
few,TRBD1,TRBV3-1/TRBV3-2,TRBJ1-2,TGTGCCAGCAGCCTCCGACAGGGCGTCTATGGCTACACCTTC,CASSLRQGVYGYTF
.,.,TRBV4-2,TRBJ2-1,TGTGCCAGCAGCAGCCCGGCCGGGAGAGTTTACAATGAGCAGTTCTTC,CASSSPAGRVYNEQFF
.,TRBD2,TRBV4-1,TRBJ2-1,TGCGCCAGCAGCCCGATAGCGGGATATCGCAATGAGCAGTTCTTC,CASSPIAGYRNEQFF
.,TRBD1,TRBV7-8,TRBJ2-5,TGTGCCAGCAGCTATGGGACAGGAGCCCAAGAGACCCAGTACTTC,CASSYGTGAQETQYF
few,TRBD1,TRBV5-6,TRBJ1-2,TGTGCCAGCAGCTTGGCCGACAGGGGGCTCCTCTATGGCTACACCTTC,CASSLADRGLLYGYTF
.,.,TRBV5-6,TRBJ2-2,TGTGCCAGCAGTTCCGGGTTAAAGCCCGATCCCGGGGAGCTGTTTTTT,CASSSGLKPDPGELFF
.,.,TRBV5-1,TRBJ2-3,TGCGCCAGCAGCTGGGCGGGGAAGGTGTCAGATACGCAGTATTTT,CASSWAGKVSDTQYF
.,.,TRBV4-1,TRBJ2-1,TGCGCCAGCAGCCAAGACAACGGGAGCGGCAATGAGCAGTTCTTC,CASSQDNGSGNEQFF
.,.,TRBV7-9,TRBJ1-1,TGTGCCAGCAAGGTCACAGGGAACACTGAAGCTTTCTTT,CASKVTGNTEAFF
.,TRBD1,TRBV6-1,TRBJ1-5,TGTGCCAGCAGTGAACAGGGGGTCCGTCAGCCCCAGCATTTT,CASSEQGVRQPQHF
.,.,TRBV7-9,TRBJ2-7,TGTGCCAGCAGCTTAGTGGTCGGCGAGCAGTACTTC,CASSLVVGEQYF
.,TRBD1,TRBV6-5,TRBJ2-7,TGTGCCAGCAGTTACTCCGGGACAGCCTACGAGCAGTACTTC,CASSYSGTAYEQYF
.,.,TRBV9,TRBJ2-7,TGTGCCAGCAGCGCCACAGGGATCTACGAGCAGTACTTC,CASSATGIYEQYF
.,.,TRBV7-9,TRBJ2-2,TGTGCCAGCAGCTTTGGGGCGGGGACCACCGGGGAGCTGTTTTTT,CASSFGAGTTGELFF
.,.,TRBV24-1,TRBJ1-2,TGTGCCACCAGTGATTTGTTGGGGGCGGATGGCTACACCTTC,CATSDLLGADGYTF
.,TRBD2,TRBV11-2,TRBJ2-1,TGTGCCAGCAGCTCCTGGGGGGGAGGGCCCTCTAATGAGCAGTTCTTC,CASSSWGGGPSNEQFF
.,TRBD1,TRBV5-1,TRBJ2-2,TGCGCCAGTAGGACAGGGCCGGGGTCCGGGGAGCTGTTTTTT,CASRTGPGSGELFF
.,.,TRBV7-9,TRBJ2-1,TGTGCCAGCAGCTTATTGGTGAGCTCCTACAATGAGCAGTTCTTC,CASSLLVSSYNEQFF
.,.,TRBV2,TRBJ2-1,TGTGCCAGCAAACCCTATGAGAACAATGAGCAGTTCTTC,CASKPYENNEQFF
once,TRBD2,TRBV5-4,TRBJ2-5,TGTGCCAGCGCCCCTGCGGGGGTTGGCGGAGAGACCCAGTACTTC,CASAPAGVGGETQYF
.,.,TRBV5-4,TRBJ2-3,TGTGCCAGCAGCTTGGTCGGTCATACGCAGTATTTT,CASSLVGHTQYF
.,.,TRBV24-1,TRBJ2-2,TGTGCCACCAGTGGTGTTACTGCCGGGAACACCGGGGAGCTGTTTTTT,CATSGVTAGNTGELFF
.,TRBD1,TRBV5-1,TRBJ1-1,TGCGCCAGCAGCCTCAGACAGGGTGATTCTGAAGCTTTCTTT,CASSLRQGDSEAFF